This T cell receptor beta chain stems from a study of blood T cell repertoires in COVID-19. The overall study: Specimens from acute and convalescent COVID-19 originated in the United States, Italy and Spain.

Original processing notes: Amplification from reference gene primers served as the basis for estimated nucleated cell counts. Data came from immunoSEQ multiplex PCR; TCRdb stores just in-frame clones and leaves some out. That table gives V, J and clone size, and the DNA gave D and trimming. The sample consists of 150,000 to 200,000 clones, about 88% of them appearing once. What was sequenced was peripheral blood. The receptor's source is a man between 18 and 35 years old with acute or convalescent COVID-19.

CDR3 nucleotides: TGTGCCAGCAGCCCCGGACAGAAGTATAGAGATGGCTACACCTTC. Amino acids: CASSPGQKYRDGYTF. This chain connects TRBV7-9 to TRBJ1-2; D may be TRBD1 (6 bases). V lost 5 bases and J 6 bases, leaving 19 bases between the germline ends. The CDR3 loop spans 15 amino acids. The germline V gene has CDR1 SEHNR and CDR2 FQNEAQ (reference sequence).